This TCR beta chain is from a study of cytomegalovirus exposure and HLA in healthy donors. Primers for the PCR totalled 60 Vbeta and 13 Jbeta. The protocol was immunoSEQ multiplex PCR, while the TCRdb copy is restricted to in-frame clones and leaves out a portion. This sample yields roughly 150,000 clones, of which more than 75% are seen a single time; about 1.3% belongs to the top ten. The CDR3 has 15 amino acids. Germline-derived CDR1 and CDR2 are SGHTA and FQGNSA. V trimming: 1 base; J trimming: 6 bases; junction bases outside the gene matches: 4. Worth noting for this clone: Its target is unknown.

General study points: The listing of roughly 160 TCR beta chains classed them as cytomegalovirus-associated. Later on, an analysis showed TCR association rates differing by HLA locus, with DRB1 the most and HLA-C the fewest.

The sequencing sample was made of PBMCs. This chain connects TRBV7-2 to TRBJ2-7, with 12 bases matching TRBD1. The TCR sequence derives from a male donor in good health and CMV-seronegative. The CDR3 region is CASSLEGDRGLEQYF. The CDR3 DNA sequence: TGTGCCAGCAGCTTAGAGGGGGACAGGGGGCTCGAGCAGTACTTC.